The TCR beta chain under discussion was sequenced for a study of T cell responses to AZD1222 COVID-19 vaccine. General study findings and limits: A rise in Spike-specific TCR breadth and depth followed two AZD1222 doses. Possibly, clonal diversity was underestimated; donors were largely white British and included more females.

Turning to this clone: As yet, its antigen is unknown.

Here immunoSEQ multiplex PCR was the method, and the copy in TCRdb shows in-frame clones only, minus some. The sample lists 140,000 to 150,000 clones; around 92% were seen once. The sequencing here drew on peripheral blood, taken after recovery from COVID-19. This TCR was sampled from an adult who had recovered from COVID-19.

CDR3 sequence reads: CASSEFQAGELFF. In nucleotides, the CDR3 is TGCGCCAGCAGTGAGTTCCAGGCCGGGGAGCTGTTTTTT. The chain uses TRBV10-2 and TRBJ2-2; unclear D gene. Germline CDR1 reads WSHSY; CDR2 reads SAAADI. The CDR3 spans 13 residues. V lost 1 base and J 6 bases, leaving 6 bases between the germline ends.